Below, 24 T cell receptor beta chains from the same sample are listed, as sequenced in a study of T-cell memory formation after mild COVID-19. TCRdb reprocessed the 5' RACE reads with MiXCR, giving one entry per CDR3 protein. The sample records hundreds of thousands of distinct CDR3 sequences, around 28% being singletons. Material: PBMCs or a T cell subset sorted from them (not recorded which). The source of these receptors is an adult woman who had mild COVID-19 (a few samples of this study predate the infection). Cell type and time point are not known.

This clonotype has only a few counts. The chain carries TRBV9 and TRBJ2-3, with D maybe TRBD2 (6 bases). Deletions cut 3 bases from V and 9 bases from J, with 14 bases between. CDR3 length: 13 amino acids. Germline-derived CDR1 and CDR2 are SGDLS and YYNGEE. Here the CDR3 DNA reads TGTGCCAGCAGCGCGTCCCCAGGAGGGACGCAGTATTTT. Translating it yields CASSASPGGTQYF.

The chain has TRBV18 and TRBJ2-1; maybe TRBD1 (6 bases). The CDR3 extends over 15 amino acids. The germline V gene has CDR1 KGHSH and CDR2 LQKENI. Trimming took off 6 bases at V and 3 bases at J, with 15 bases between the two ends. The CDR3 nucleotides read TGTGCCAGCTCCTTCTCCCCGGACAGCTACAATGAGCAGTTCTTC. Protein sequence: CASSFSPDSYNEQFF. The whole variable domain, filled in from reference TRBV18 and TRBJ2-1, reads NAGVMQNPRHLVRRRGQEARLRCSPMKGHSHVYWYRQLPEEGLKFMVYLQKENIIDESGMPKERFSAEFPKEGPSILRIQQVVRGDSAAYFCASSFSPDSYNEQFFGPGTRLTVL.

This chain joins TRBV20-1 and TRBJ1-5; D unresolved. Trimming left V 6 bases short and J 5 bases short, with 14 bases between. This CDR3 region has 13 residues. Looked up from germline, CDR1 is DFQATT and CDR2 is SNEGSKA (reference sequence). CDR3 sequence reads: CSARSGRDQPQHF. The CDR3 DNA is TGCAGTGCCAGGAGCGGGCGGGATCAGCCCCAGCATTTT.

This clonotype was picked up a small number of times. V is TRBV5-1 and J is TRBJ2-3; 10 bases map to TRBD2. V shed 1 base and J 2 bases; nucleotides not matched to a gene: 7. This CDR3 contains 17 residues. The V gene's germline CDR1 is SGHRS and CDR2 YFSETQ. In nucleotides, the CDR3 is TGCGCCAGCAGCTTGATCGGACTAGCGGTTTCCACAGATACGCAGTATTTT. Translated, it gives CASSLIGLAVSTDTQYF. The whole variable domain, filled in from reference TRBV5-1 and TRBJ2-3, reads KAGVTQTPRYLIKTRGQQVTLSCSPISGHRSVSWYQQTPGQGLQFLFEYFSETQRNKGNFPGRFSGRQFSNSRSEMNVSTLELGDSALYLCASSLIGLAVSTDTQYFGPGTRLTVL.

The chain links TRBV29-1 to TRBJ2-1, with TRBD1 matching 8 bases. Germline trimming cut 6 bases from V and 0 bases from J; bases unmatched to any gene: 4. Per germline, CDR1 SQVTM and CDR2 ANQGSEA. The CDR3 runs to 14 residues. DNA for the CDR3: TGCAGCGTGCGGACAGGGAGCTCCTACAATGAGCAGTTCTTC. Encoded protein: CSVRTGSSYNEQFF.

The chain combines TRBV12-3 or TRBV12-4 with TRBJ1-1, with D tentatively TRBD1 (5 bases). CDR3 size: 14 residues. Trimming took off 2 bases at V and 1 base at J, with 8 bases between the two ends. CDR3 in DNA: TGTGCCAGCAGTTTAAGACAGACGAACACTGAAGCTTTCTTT. Translation gives CASSLRQTNTEAFF.

This clonotype was seen only a few times. This chain links TRBV29-1 with TRBJ2-5; TRBD2 matches 14 bases. The germline V gene encodes CDR1 SQVTM and CDR2 ANQGSEA. The trim removed 4 bases at V and 12 bases at J, leaving 7 bases unmatched. The CDR3 sequence is 13 residues long. CDR3 protein: CSVGGTSGGPKYF. CDR3 nucleotides: TGCAGCGTTGGAGGGACTAGCGGGGGCCCTAAGTACTTC.

This chain's CDR3 is CASSLASGEGTQYF. The CDR3 nucleotides are TGCGCCAGCAGCTTGGCCTCAGGGGAAGGGACCCAGTACTTC. V usage is TRBV5-1 and J usage is TRBJ2-5; D might be TRBD1 (6 bases). Trimming removed 0 bases from V and 7 bases from J, with 13 bases in between. The germline gives CDR1 SGHRS, CDR2 YFSETQ. CDR3 length: 14 residues.

The chain is built from TRBV6-2 or TRBV6-3 and TRBJ2-2; no reliable D call. V was cut by 5 bases and J by 7 bases, with 17 bases left in between. The CDR3 length is 15 residues. Germline V gene sequence: CDR1 MNHEY, CDR2 SVGEGT. DNA of the CDR3: TGTGCCAGCAGTGCCCGGACGGGCCTCAGCGGGGAGCTGTTTTTT. Translation: CASSARTGLSGELFF.

This clonotype was detected once. The CDR3 here is CASSFSGIETQYF. In nucleotides, the CDR3 is TGTGCCAGCAGCTTTAGTGGGATCGAGACCCAGTACTTC. The chain recombines TRBV13 with TRBJ2-5, with no clear D. The CDR3 is 13 amino acids. Germline V gene data show CDR1 as PRHDT and CDR2 as FYEKMQ (reference sequence). Trimming left V 3 bases short and J 5 bases short, with 10 bases between.

The chain uses TRBV7-2 and TRBJ2-2; 8 bases map to TRBD2. CDR3 length: 16 residues. Unmatched junction bases numbered 9, after V lost 5 bases and J lost 4 bases. Germline lookup yields CDR1 SGHTA and CDR2 FQGNSA. The CDR3 DNA is TGTGCCAGCAGCCGAGGGGGGACTAGGACCACCGGGGAGCTGTTTTTT. The encoded protein is CASSRGGTRTTGELFF.

The genes are TRBV4-1 and TRBJ2-7; tentatively, D is TRBD2 (7 bases). Trimming took 1 base from V and 6 from J, leaving 19 bases between them. Per germline, CDR1 MGHRA and CDR2 YSYEKL. The CDR3 covers 16 residues. The CDR3 DNA reads TGCGCCAGCAGCCAAGTGCCGGGACGGGGGGCTTCCGAGCAGTACTTC. Its protein product is CASSQVPGRGASEQYF.

The chain recombines TRBV5-1 with TRBJ1-5, with a weak D call TRBD1 (6 bases). The CDR3 has 13 amino acids. Trimming took off 3 bases at V and 7 bases at J, with 11 bases between the two ends. In germline, CDR1 is SGHRS, CDR2 YFSETQ. The CDR3 DNA sequence: TGCGCCAGCAGCTACCACAGGGAACAGCCCCAGCATTTT. It encodes CASSYHREQPQHF. Variable domain in full (rest from reference TRBV5-1 and TRBJ1-5): KAGVTQTPRYLIKTRGQQVTLSCSPISGHRSVSWYQQTPGQGLQFLFEYFSETQRNKGNFPGRFSGRQFSNSRSEMNVSTLELGDSALYLCASSYHREQPQHFGDGTRLSIL.

The genes are TRBV9 and TRBJ2-1; D tentatively fits TRBD1 or TRBD2 (5 bases each). The CDR3 totals 15 residues. V dropped 0 bases and J dropped 6 bases, with 13 bases sitting between them. Germline V gene data show CDR1 as SGDLS and CDR2 as YYNGEE. As DNA, the CDR3 is TGTGCCAGCAGCGTAGGGGGGACGGTGCCCAATGAGCAGTTCTTC. This gives the protein CASSVGGTVPNEQFF.

J is TRBJ1-1 and V is TRBV30; D not resolved. In germline, CDR1 is GTSNPN, CDR2 SVGIG (reference sequence). The V end lost 1 base, the J end lost 3 bases, and 18 bases lay between the germline ends. The CDR3 has 16 amino acids. Here the CDR3 DNA reads TGTGCCTGGAGTGGCAAACCGACTCCGGAGGACACTGAAGCTTTCTTT. This sequence encodes CAWSGKPTPEDTEAFF.

This chain connects TRBV5-3 to TRBJ2-5; 8 bases line up with TRBD2. TRBV5-3 is labeled an ORF, and its function is uncertain. The V gene end was trimmed by 3 bases and the J gene end by 5 bases; junction bases not matched to a gene: 9. This CDR3 spans 15 amino acids. In DNA form, the CDR3 reads TGTGCCAGAAGCTCTGGACTAGCCGCTCCGGAGACCCAGTACTTC. Amino acid sequence: CARSSGLAAPETQYF.

The J gene is TRBJ1-4, the V gene TRBV5-1, with D maybe TRBD1 (6 bases). Trimming pared 0 bases from V and 4 bases from J, leaving 16 bases between. This CDR3 is 17 amino acids long. Germline V lookup: CDR1 SGHRS, CDR2 YFSETQ. The CDR3 DNA reads TGCGCCAGCAGCTTGGCCGGGAACAGGGCAAGTAATGAAAAACTGTTTTTT. Translating gives CASSLAGNRASNEKLFF. Together with reference TRBV5-1 and TRBJ1-4, the CDR3 gives the full variable domain: KAGVTQTPRYLIKTRGQQVTLSCSPISGHRSVSWYQQTPGQGLQFLFEYFSETQRNKGNFPGRFSGRQFSNSRSEMNVSTLELGDSALYLCASSLAGNRASNEKLFFGSGTQLSVL.

This clonotype has only a few counts. The rearrangement uses TRBV7-8 and TRBJ2-7, with 9 bases matching TRBD2. V shed 1 base, J shed 7 bases, and the junction held 8 bases outside the gene matches. The CDR3 spans 15 residues. Germline V gene data show CDR1 as SGHVS and CDR2 as FQNEAQ. Written as DNA, the CDR3 is TGTGCCAGCAGCTTAGTAGCGGGAGAGTCGGTGGAGCAGTACTTC. It encodes CASSLVAGESVEQYF.

The DNA of the CDR3 is TGTGCCAGCAGCCAACGGGTGGGGGGGCCTCTCGATACGCAGTATTTT. This codes for CASSQRVGGPLDTQYF. The chain couples TRBV4-2 to TRBJ2-3; weak D call: TRBD2 (7 bases). V lost 2 bases to trimming and J lost 6 bases, with 18 bases between them. This CDR3 contains 16 residues. The germline V gene has CDR1 LGHNA and CDR2 YNFKEQ.

This clonotype was detected only a few times. The chain combines TRBV29-1 with TRBJ2-2; no clear D gene. Trimming took 3 bases from V and 4 from J, leaving 9 bases between them. CDR1 is SQVTM and CDR2 is ANQGSEA in the germline V gene. This CDR3 spans 13 amino acids. CDR3 sequence reads: CSVEGGPTGELFF. CDR3 nucleotides: TGCAGCGTTGAGGGTGGACCCACCGGGGAGCTGTTTTTT.

The genes are TRBV7-6 and TRBJ2-7; either TRBD1 or TRBD2 may supply D (5 bases each). The V and J ends lost 5 bases and 0 bases respectively, with 11 bases between them. Per the germline V gene, CDR1 is SGHVS and CDR2 is FNYEAQ. This CDR3 region has 14 residues. The CDR3 nucleotides read TGTGCCAGCAGCGGACGGGACCGCTCCTACGAGCAGTACTTC. This encodes CASSGRDRSYEQYF.

The chain combines TRBV2 with TRBJ2-7, with 7 bases that match TRBD2. There are 14 residues in the CDR3. The V segment lost 10 bases and the J segment 2 bases; nucleotides outside the gene matches: 11. The V gene's germline CDR1 is SNHLY and CDR2 FYNNEI. The CDR3 DNA reads TGTGCCACCCTGAGACGGGGGGAACCCTACGAGCAGTACTTC. This sequence encodes CATLRRGEPYEQYF.

This clonotype was observed a handful of times. This chain joins TRBV29-1 and TRBJ2-7, with D possibly being TRBD1 (5 bases). Trimming left V 6 bases short and J 0 bases short, with 9 bases between. The CDR3 extends over 12 amino acids. The V gene's germline CDR1 is SQVTM and CDR2 ANQGSEA. The CDR3 DNA reads as TGCAGCGTCATAACAGGCTCCTACGAGCAGTACTTC. The encoded protein is CSVITGSYEQYF.

This clonotype came up a few times. V usage is TRBV10-3 and J usage is TRBJ2-2; no definite D call. The CDR3 has 14 amino acids. The V end lost 3 bases, the J end lost 5 bases, and 10 bases lay between the germline ends. Germline lookup yields CDR1 ENHRY and CDR2 SYGVKD. CDR3 nucleotide sequence: TGTGCCATCAGTGAAGGGTCATTGACCGGGGAGCTGTTTTTT. Translation gives CAISEGSLTGELFF.